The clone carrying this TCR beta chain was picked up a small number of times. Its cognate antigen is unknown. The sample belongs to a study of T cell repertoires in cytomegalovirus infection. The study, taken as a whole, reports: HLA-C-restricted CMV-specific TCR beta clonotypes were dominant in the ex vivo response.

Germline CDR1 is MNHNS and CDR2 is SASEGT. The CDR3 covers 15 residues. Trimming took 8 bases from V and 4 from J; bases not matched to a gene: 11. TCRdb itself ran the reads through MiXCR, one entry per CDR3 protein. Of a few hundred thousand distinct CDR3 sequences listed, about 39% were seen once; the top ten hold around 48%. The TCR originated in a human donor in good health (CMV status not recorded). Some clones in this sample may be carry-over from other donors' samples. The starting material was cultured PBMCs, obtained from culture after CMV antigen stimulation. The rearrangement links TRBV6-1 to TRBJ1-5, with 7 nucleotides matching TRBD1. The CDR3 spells CASGPMTGLNQPQHF. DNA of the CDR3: TGTGCCAGCGGACCCATGACAGGGCTAAATCAGCCCCAGCATTTT.